The 9 T cell receptor beta chains below come from one sample, sequenced in a study of cytotoxic CD8 clonotypes in ibrutinib-treated CLL. Here immunoSEQ multiplex PCR was the method, and the copy in TCRdb shows in-frame clones only, minus some. The table includes about 140,000 clones, approximately 80% detected once. The source was PBMCs, collected after 12 months of ibrutinib treatment. The receptors here all came from a human donor with chronic lymphocytic leukemia.

The V and J genes are TRBV4-3 and TRBJ2-1; 9 nucleotides match TRBD2. The germline CDR1 and CDR2 sequences are LGHNA and YSLEER. The CDR3 loop spans 17 amino acids. V lost 4 bases, J lost 10 bases, and 17 bases stayed unmatched. The CDR3 region is CASSLLLAGGPLVEQFF. The CDR3 DNA follows: TGCGCCAGCAGCCTCCTATTGGCGGGAGGGCCGCTGGTCGAGCAGTTCTTC.

V and J are TRBV27 and TRBJ1-5, with D unresolved. The germline CDR1 and CDR2 sequences are MNHEY and SMNVEV (reference sequence). This CDR3 has 14 amino acids. Trimming stripped 6 bases from V and 7 bases from J, with 16 bases between. CDR3 region: CASRISGSGQPQHF. CDR3 DNA: TGTGCCAGCAGAATATCGGGGAGTGGGCAGCCCCAGCATTTT.

V is TRBV13 and J is TRBJ1-1; D is undetermined. Trimming cost V 3 bases and J 0 bases, with 11 bases left between them. CDR1 is PRHDT, CDR2 FYEKMQ, per germline (reference sequence). The CDR3 is 15 amino acids. The CDR3 DNA sequence: TGTGCCAGCAGCTTCCTTGTAGCCATGAACACTGAAGCTTTCTTT. As protein: CASSFLVAMNTEAFF.

The chain carries TRBV4-3 and TRBJ2-7; D possibly uses TRBD1 or TRBD2 (5 bases each). CDR3 length: 13 residues. Germline V CDR1 and CDR2: LGHNA, YSLEER. V was clipped by 0 bases and J by 5 bases, with 8 bases between them. The CDR3 DNA reads TGCGCCAGCAGCCAAGATGGGGGAAACGAGCAGTACTTC. This translates into CASSQDGGNEQYF.

V is TRBV28 and J is TRBJ2-7; tentative D call: TRBD1 (5 bases). This CDR3 region has 13 residues. Trimming stripped 6 bases from V and 2 bases from J, with 11 bases between. Germline CDR1 MDHEN, CDR2 SYDVKM. The CDR3 here is CASSQDTPYEQYF. The CDR3 DNA sequence: TGTGCCAGCAGCCAGGACACTCCCTACGAGCAGTACTTC. Supplemented by reference TRBV28 and TRBJ2-7, the full variable domain reads DVKVTQSSRYLVKRTGEKVFLECVQDMDHENMFWYRQDPGLGLRLIYFSYDVKMKEKGDIPEGYSVSREKKERFSLILESASTNQTSMYLCASSQDTPYEQYFGPGTRLTVT.

The rearrangement links TRBV27 to TRBJ2-4; 11 nucleotides agree with TRBD1. V shed 6 bases, J shed 8 bases, and the junction held 9 bases outside the gene matches. The germline CDR1 and CDR2 sequences are MNHEY and SMNVEV (reference sequence). The CDR3 runs 15 residues. DNA of the CDR3: TGTGCCAGCAGCAGCGACCGGGACAGGGGGGACATTCAGTACTTC. Translated, it gives CASSSDRDRGDIQYF.

The chain has TRBV28 and TRBJ2-7; 10 bases map to TRBD1. The CDR3 runs to 14 residues. The germline gives CDR1 MDHEN, CDR2 SYDVKM. J gave up 6 bases and V 5 bases, and 7 bases lay outside the gene matches. The DNA for the CDR3 is TGTGCCAGCAGTAGGGGGACAGGGGAATCCGAGCAGTACTTC. Translated, it gives CASSRGTGESEQYF.

This clone was found a few times. The chain uses TRBV19 and TRBJ1-3, with D possibly matching TRBD1 (5 bases). Per the germline V gene, CDR1 is LNHDA and CDR2 is SQIVND (reference sequence). Trimming stripped 5 bases from V and 0 bases from J, with 14 bases between. The CDR3 is made up of 16 amino acids. As DNA, the CDR3 is TGTGCCAGTAGTCGACCCGGGACGGGCTCTGGAAACACCATATATTTT. It codes for CASSRPGTGSGNTIYF.

This clone turned up a few times. The genes are TRBV19 and TRBJ1-2, with D uncertain. V was cut by 3 bases and J by 5 bases, with 16 bases left in between. The CDR3 extends over 15 amino acids. Germline assignment: CDR1 LNHDA and CDR2 SQIVND (reference sequence). This chain's CDR3 is CASSMVSGFLYGYTF. The CDR3 DNA reads TGTGCCAGTAGTATGGTCAGTGGGTTCCTTTATGGCTACACCTTC.